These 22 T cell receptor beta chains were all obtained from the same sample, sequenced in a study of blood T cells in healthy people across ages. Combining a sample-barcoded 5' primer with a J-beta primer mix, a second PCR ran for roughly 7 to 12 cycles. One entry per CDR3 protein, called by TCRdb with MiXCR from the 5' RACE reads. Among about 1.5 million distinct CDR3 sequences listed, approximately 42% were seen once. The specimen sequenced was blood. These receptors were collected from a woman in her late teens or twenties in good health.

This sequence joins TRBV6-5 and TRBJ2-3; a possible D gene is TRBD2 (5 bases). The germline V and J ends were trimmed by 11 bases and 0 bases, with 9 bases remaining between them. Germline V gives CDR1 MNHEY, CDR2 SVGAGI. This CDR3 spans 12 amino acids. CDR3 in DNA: TGTGCCGGCGGAGGAAGCACAGATACGCAGTATTTT. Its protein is CAGGGSTDTQYF.

Here the CDR3 DNA reads TGCGCCAGCACTGCATTGACAGGCTATGGCTACACCTTC. Its protein product is CASTALTGYGYTF. The chain links TRBV5-1 to TRBJ1-2, with a tentative D call TRBD1 (6 bases). The germline CDR1 and CDR2 sequences are SGHRS and YFSETQ. The CDR3 sequence is 13 residues long. Trimming removed 6 bases from V and 4 bases from J, with 13 bases in between.

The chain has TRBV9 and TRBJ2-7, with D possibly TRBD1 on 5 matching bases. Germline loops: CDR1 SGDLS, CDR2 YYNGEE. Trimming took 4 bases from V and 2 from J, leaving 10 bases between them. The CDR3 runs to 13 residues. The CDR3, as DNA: TGTGCCAGCAGCCCTGGGGCGACCTACGAGCAGTACTTC. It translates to CASSPGATYEQYF.

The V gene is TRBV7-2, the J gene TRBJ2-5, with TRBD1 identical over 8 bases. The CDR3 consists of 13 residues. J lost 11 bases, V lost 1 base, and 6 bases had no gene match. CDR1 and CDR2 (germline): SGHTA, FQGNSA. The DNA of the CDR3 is TGTGCCAGCAGCTTAGGTGTAACAGGGGGGCAGTACTTC. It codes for CASSLGVTGGQYF.

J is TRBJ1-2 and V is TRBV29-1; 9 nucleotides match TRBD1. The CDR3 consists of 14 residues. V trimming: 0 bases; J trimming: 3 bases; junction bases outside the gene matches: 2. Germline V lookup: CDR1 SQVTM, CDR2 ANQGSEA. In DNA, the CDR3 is TGCAGCGTTGAAGATAGGGACAGGGACTATGGCTACACCTTC. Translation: CSVEDRDRDYGYTF.

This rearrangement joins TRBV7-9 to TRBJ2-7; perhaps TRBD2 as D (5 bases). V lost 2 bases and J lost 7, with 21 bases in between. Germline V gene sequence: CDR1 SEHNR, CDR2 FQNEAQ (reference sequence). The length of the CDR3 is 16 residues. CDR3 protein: CASSLIRGVGYNEQYF. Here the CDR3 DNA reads TGTGCCAGCAGCTTAATCCGGGGAGTTGGGTACAATGAGCAGTACTTC.

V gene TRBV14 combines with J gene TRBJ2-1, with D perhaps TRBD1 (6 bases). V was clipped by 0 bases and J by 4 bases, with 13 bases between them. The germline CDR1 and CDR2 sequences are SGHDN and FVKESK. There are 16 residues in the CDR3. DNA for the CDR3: TGTGCCAGCAGCCAAGATCTTGGGACACCATACAATGAGCAGTTCTTC. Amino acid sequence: CASSQDLGTPYNEQFF.

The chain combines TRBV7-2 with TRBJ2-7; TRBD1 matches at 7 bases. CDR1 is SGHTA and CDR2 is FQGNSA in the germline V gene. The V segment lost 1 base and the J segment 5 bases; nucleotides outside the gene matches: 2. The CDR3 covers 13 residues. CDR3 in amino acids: CASSLVTGDEQYF. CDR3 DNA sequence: TGTGCCAGCAGCTTAGTTACAGGGGACGAGCAGTACTTC.

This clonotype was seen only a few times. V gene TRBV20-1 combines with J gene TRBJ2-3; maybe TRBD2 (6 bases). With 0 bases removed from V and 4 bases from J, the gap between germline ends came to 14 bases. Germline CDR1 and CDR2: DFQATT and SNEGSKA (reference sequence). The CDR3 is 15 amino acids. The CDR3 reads CSARDLADAPDTQYF. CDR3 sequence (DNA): TGCAGTGCTAGAGATTTAGCGGACGCACCAGATACGCAGTATTTT.

The CDR3 DNA reads TGTGCCAGCTCACCGGCACTAGCGGGGGAGCAGTTCTTC. Its translation is CASSPALAGEQFF. This chain joins TRBV18 and TRBJ2-1; 10 positions agree with TRBD2. Germline assignment: CDR1 KGHSH and CDR2 LQKENI. The CDR3 covers 13 residues. With V trimmed by 3 bases and J by 10 bases, 3 bases remained unmatched.

CDR3 DNA: TGTGCCACCGAACTGGGACGGCTGAACACTGAAGCTTTCTTT. Amino acids: CATELGRLNTEAFF. The chain uses TRBV15 and TRBJ1-1; D possibly corresponds to TRBD1 (5 bases). Trimming pared 8 bases from V and 0 bases from J, leaving 13 bases between. The CDR3 is 14 residues long. The germline gives CDR1 LNHNV, CDR2 YYDKDF (reference sequence).

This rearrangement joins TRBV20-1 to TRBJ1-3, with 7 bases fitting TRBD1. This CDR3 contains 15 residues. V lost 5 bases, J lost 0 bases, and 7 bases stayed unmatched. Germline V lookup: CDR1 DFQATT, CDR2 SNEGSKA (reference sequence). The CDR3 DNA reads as TGCAGTGCTGGAGGGGGCCCTTTCTCTGGAAACACCATATATTTT. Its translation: CSAGGGPFSGNTIYF.

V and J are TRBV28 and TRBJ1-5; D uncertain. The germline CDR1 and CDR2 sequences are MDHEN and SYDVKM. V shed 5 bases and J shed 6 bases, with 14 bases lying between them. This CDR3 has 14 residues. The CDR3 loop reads CASSVVRVRQPQHF. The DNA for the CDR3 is TGTGCCAGCAGTGTGGTAAGGGTGCGTCAGCCCCAGCATTTT.

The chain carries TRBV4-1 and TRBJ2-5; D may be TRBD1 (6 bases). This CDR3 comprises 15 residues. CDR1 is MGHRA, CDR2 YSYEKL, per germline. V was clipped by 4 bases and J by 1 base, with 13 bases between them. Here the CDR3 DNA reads TGCGCCAGCAGCCTTTGGGAGACAGGCCAAGAGACCCAGTACTTC. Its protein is CASSLWETGQETQYF.

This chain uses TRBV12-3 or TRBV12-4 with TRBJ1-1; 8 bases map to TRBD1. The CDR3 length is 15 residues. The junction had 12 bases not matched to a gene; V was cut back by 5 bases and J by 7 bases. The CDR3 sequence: CASSPAFGTGFEAFF. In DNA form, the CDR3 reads TGTGCCAGCAGTCCTGCTTTCGGGACAGGCTTTGAAGCTTTCTTT.

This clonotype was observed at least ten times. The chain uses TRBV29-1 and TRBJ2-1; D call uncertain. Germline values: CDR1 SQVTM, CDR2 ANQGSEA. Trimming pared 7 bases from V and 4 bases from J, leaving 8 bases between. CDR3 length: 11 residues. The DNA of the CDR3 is TGCAGCGGCGAAATTTACAATGAGCAGTTCTTC. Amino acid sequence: CSGEIYNEQFF.

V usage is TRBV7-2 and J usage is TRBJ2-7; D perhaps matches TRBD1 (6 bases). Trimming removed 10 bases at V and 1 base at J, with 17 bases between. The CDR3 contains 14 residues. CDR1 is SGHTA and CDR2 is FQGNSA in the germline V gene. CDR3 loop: CATTEGHASYEQYF. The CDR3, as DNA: TGTGCCACCACTGAGGGACACGCATCCTACGAGCAGTACTTC. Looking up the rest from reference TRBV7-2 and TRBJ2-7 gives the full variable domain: GAGVSQSPSNKVTEKGKDVELRCDPISGHTALYWYRQSLGQGLEFLIYFQGNSAPDKSGLPSDRFSAERTGGSVSTLTIQRTQQEDSAVYLCATTEGHASYEQYFGPGTRLTVT.

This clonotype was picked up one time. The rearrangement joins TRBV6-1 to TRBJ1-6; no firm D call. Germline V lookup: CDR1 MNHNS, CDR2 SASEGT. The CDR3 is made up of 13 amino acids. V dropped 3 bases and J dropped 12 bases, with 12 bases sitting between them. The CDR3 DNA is TGTGCCAGCAGTGACTCGATCGGCCTACCCCTCCACTTT. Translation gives CASSDSIGLPLHF.

This CDR3 is CASSLGGRDFYEQYF. CDR3 nucleotide sequence: TGTGCCAGCAGTTTAGGGGGGAGGGACTTCTACGAGCAGTACTTC. The chain employs TRBV28 and TRBJ2-7; 7 nucleotides align to TRBD2. Per germline, CDR1 MDHEN and CDR2 SYDVKM. This CDR3 spans 15 amino acids. Unmatched junction bases numbered 7, after V lost 2 bases and J lost 3 bases. Full variable domain (outside the CDR3, taken from reference TRBV28 and TRBJ2-7): DVKVTQSSRYLVKRTGEKVFLECVQDMDHENMFWYRQDPGLGLRLIYFSYDVKMKEKGDIPEGYSVSREKKERFSLILESASTNQTSMYLCASSLGGRDFYEQYFGPGTRLTVT.

CDR3 coding DNA: TGTGCCAGCAGCGTAGTGGGACAGGGGGCGGCTGCTAGCGGCAATGAGCAGTTCTTC. This encodes CASSVVGQGAAASGNEQFF. This chain uses TRBV9 with TRBJ2-1, with 12 bases identical to TRBD1. V lost 0 bases, J lost 6 bases, and 13 bases stayed unmatched. The CDR3 has 19 amino acids. Germline V gene sequence: CDR1 SGDLS, CDR2 YYNGEE.

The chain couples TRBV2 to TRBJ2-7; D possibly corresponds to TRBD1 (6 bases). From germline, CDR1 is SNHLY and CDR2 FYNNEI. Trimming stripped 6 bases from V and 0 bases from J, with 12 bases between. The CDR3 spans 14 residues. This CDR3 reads CASSWTESSYEQYF. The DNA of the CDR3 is TGTGCCAGCAGCTGGACAGAGTCCTCCTACGAGCAGTACTTC.

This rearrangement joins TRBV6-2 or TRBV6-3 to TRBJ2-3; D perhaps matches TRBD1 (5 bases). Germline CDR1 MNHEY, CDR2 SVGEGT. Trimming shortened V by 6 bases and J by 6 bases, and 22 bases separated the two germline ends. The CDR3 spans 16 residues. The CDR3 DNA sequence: TGTGCCAGCAGCTCGACAGTCTCTCGAGTCACGGATACGCAGTATTTT. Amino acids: CASSSTVSRVTDTQYF.